The rows below give T cell receptor beta chains drawn from one sample of a study of blood T cells in healthy people across ages. In TCRdb, the 5' RACE reads were re-called with MiXCR into one record per CDR3 protein. In the table there are about 2 million distinct CDR3 sequences, roughly 50% of which are singletons. The sequenced sample consisted of blood. Receptor source: a woman between 40 and 50 years old in good health. Each CDR3 is given with its conserved first and last residue. A D gene is named only where the DNA matches it firmly. Rows give clone size only sometimes, using once, few, many, or a class for an expanded clone.

d_call j_call v_call clone_size cdr3_nt cdr3_aa
TRBD1 TRBJ2-2 TRBV20-1 . TGCAGTGCTAGATTTGGACAGGCGAACACCGGGGAGCTGTTTTTT CSARFGQANTGELFF
TRBD2 TRBJ2-5 TRBV9 . TGTGCCAGCAGCGTAGGCGGGACTAGCGGCCTACTGCCCCAGTACTTC CASSVGGTSGLLPQYF
TRBD2 TRBJ2-7 TRBV7-6 once TGTGCCAGCAGTCTCGGGACTAGCGAGGGATCCTACGAGCAGTACTTC CASSLGTSEGSYEQYF
. TRBJ2-3 TRBV7-2 few TGTGCCAGCAGCTTACCCCAGCTCACAGATACGCAGTATTTT CASSLPQLTDTQYF
TRBD2 TRBJ2-5 TRBV4-3 . TGCGCCAGCAGCCAAGATCGGTACGGGGGGGCCGGAGAGACCCAGTACTTC CASSQDRYGGAGETQYF
. TRBJ2-1 TRBV4-2 few TGTGCCAGCAGCCAGGCAGGGGGCGGGGGGGCGCTTTACAATGAGCAGTTCTTC CASSQAGGGGALYNEQFF
. TRBJ1-2 TRBV5-4 . TGTGCCAGCAGCTTGGCTCAGGCTATCTATGGCTACACCTTC CASSLAQAIYGYTF
TRBD2 TRBJ2-3 TRBV2 . TGTGCCAGCAGTGAAGTGGGACTAGACGATACGCAGTATTTT CASSEVGLDDTQYF
. TRBJ2-4 TRBV12-3/TRBV12-4 few TGTGCCAGCAGTTTAAGGGCCCAGACAACCATTCAGTACTTC CASSLRAQTTIQYF
TRBD1 TRBJ1-2 TRBV4-3 . TGCGCCAGCAGCCAAGGGGAGGACAGGGTGGATGGCTACACCTTC CASSQGEDRVDGYTF
TRBD2 TRBJ2-5 TRBV20-1 once TGCAGTGCAAGGAGCGGGGGGCCCCTGAAGACCCAGTACTTC CSARSGGPLKTQYF
. TRBJ1-4 TRBV12-3/TRBV12-4 . TGTGCCAGCAGACCGGGACGGGCAGAAAAACTGTTTTTT CASRPGRAEKLFF
TRBD1 TRBJ2-5 TRBV6-1 . TGTGCCAGCAGTCCCACCGGGACAGATCAAGAGACCCAGTACTTC CASSPTGTDQETQYF
TRBD1 TRBJ2-6 TRBV27 few TGTGCCAGCTTGACCAAGGCCCGGGACAGGGATTACTCTGGGGCCAACGTCCTGACTTTC CASLTKARDRDYSGANVLTF
. TRBJ2-3 TRBV7-3 few TGTGCCAGCAGCTTCCTTTGGTTCGCCGATACGCAGTATTTT CASSFLWFADTQYF
TRBD2 TRBJ2-1 TRBV28 . TGTGCCATAGTAGCGGGGTCTATTGGCGAGCAGTTCTTC CAIVAGSIGEQFF
TRBD1 TRBJ2-5 TRBV5-1 . TGCGCCAGCAGCTTGGGCTCGGGACAGGGGTTTGTCTGGAAGACCCAGTACTTC CASSLGSGQGFVWKTQYF
. TRBJ1-1 TRBV28 . TGTGCCAGCAGCAAAACGACACTGAACACTGAAGCTTTCTTT CASSKTTLNTEAFF
TRBD2 TRBJ2-7 TRBV6-6 . TGTGCCAGCAGTTACTCGGCAGCGGGGGGCCCATTGAATGAGCAGTACTTC CASSYSAAGGPLNEQYF
. TRBJ1-2 TRBV28 . TGTGCCAGCAGTTTTGGTTCCGGCTATGGCTACACCTTC CASSFGSGYGYTF
TRBD2 TRBJ2-3 TRBV27 once TGTGCCAGCAAATCCGGGACTAGTCTCGCATATACGCAGTATTTT CASKSGTSLAYTQYF
. TRBJ1-2 TRBV4-1 . TGCGCCAGCAGCCAGTCAGTGGGACGGGGGGCGAACTATGGCTACACCTTC CASSQSVGRGANYGYTF
TRBD2 TRBJ2-3 TRBV27 few TGTGCCAGCAGTTTATATCGCGGGGGGGGGTTCGGAGATACGCAGTATTTT CASSLYRGGGFGDTQYF
TRBD2 TRBJ2-5 TRBV27 . TGTGCCAGCAACCCTCTAGCGGGGGGAACTAATGAGCAGTACTTC CASNPLAGGTNEQYF
TRBD1 TRBJ1-5 TRBV27 . TGTGCCAGCAGGGGGACAGAAGGTCATAGCAATCAGCCCCAGCATTTT CASRGTEGHSNQPQHF